Listed below are T cell receptor beta chains from one sample, sequenced in a study of cytomegalovirus exposure and HLA in healthy donors. Assay: immunoSEQ multiplex PCR; the TCRdb copy retains only in-frame clones and omits some. The sample lists roughly 80,000 clones, about four fifths occurring once. Sequencing was done on a sample of PBMCs. The receptors shown here come from a woman aged 30 to 39 in good health and CMV-seronegative. Each CDR3 is given with its conserved first and last residue. The D gene is left open where the match is weak. Only some rows state a clone size, as once, few, many or a class for expanded clones.

j_call clone_size d_call v_call cdr3_nt cdr3_aa
TRBJ2-1 once TRBD2 TRBV7-9 TGTTCCAGCAGCTTTAGGAGCGGGAGGGGGACCGCGGATGAGCAGTTCTTC CSSSFRSGRGTADEQFF
TRBJ1-4 . TRBD1 TRBV10-3 TGTGCCATCAGTGAGTCCCGCGGGACAGGGGGTGGCGAAAAACTGTTTTTT CAISESRGTGGGEKLFF
TRBJ1-1 once . TRBV20-1 TGCAGTGCACCCGGTCCAGGGCGGTCTTTCTTT CSAPGPGRSFF
TRBJ2-6 . TRBD1 TRBV27 TGTGCCAGCAGTTTAAGGGCGCGACAGGGCCGCTCTGGGGCCAACGTCCTGACTTTC CASSLRARQGRSGANVLTF
TRBJ2-7 . TRBD2 TRBV10-3 TGTGCCAGCGCCCAAGATACGGGACTAGGCTTCGGGCAGTACTTC CASAQDTGLGFGQYF
TRBJ2-3 . TRBD2 TRBV27 TGTGCCACCGGAAGACTAGCGCTCGGGCTTGAAACAGATACGCAGTATTTT CATGRLALGLETDTQYF
TRBJ2-3 . . TRBV7-9 TGTGCCAGCAGCTTAGTTCAGGGGTCAATCACAGATACGCAGTATTTT CASSLVQGSITDTQYF
TRBJ2-7 . TRBD2 TRBV5-1 TGCGCCAGCAGCTTGGCCGGAGTAGGGGAGGGGAGCATCCACGAGCAGTACTTC CASSLAGVGEGSIHEQYF
TRBJ1-2 . TRBD1 TRBV28 TGTGCCAGCAGTTCGAGGGGACAGACACCGAACTATGGCTACACCTTC CASSSRGQTPNYGYTF
TRBJ2-2 few . TRBV7-3 TGTGCCAGCAGCTTTAGGAACACCGGGGAGCTGTTTTTT CASSFRNTGELFF
TRBJ1-4 . TRBD1 TRBV7-8 TGTGCCAGCAGCTCGAACAGGGGGCGGGAAAAACTGTTTTTT CASSSNRGREKLFF
TRBJ2-2 . . TRBV13 TGTGCCAGCAGCTTCTTAGCCAGGGGCACCGGGGAGCTGTTTTTT CASSFLARGTGELFF
TRBJ2-7 . TRBD1 TRBV19 TGTGCCAGTAGTATGACGGGACAGGGGAGGAGCGAGCAGTACTTC CASSMTGQGRSEQYF
TRBJ2-3 . . TRBV29-1 TGCAGCGTTGAAGATGTTCGCCGGGCAGATACGCAGTATTTT CSVEDVRRADTQYF
TRBJ1-3 . TRBD1 TRBV25-1 TGTGCCAGCAGGTCCGACAGGGCCCCTGGAAACACCATATATTTT CASRSDRAPGNTIYF
TRBJ2-5 few TRBD1 TRBV28 TGTGCCAGCAGTTCTATAGGGACAGGGGATCAAGAGACCCAGTACTTC CASSSIGTGDQETQYF
TRBJ1-2 . . TRBV12-2 TGTGCAAGTCGCTTAGCGCCCGATGGACAGGGTTTGAGGTATGGCTACACCTTC CASRLAPDGQGLRYGYTF
TRBJ1-2 . . TRBV30 TGTGCCTGGAGTGTTGGGGGGGGAGGCTACACCTTC CAWSVGGGGYTF
TRBJ2-2 . . TRBV28 TGTGCCAGCAGTCCCCGCTGGCCGAACACCGGGGAGCTGTTTTTT CASSPRWPNTGELFF
TRBJ2-5 once TRBD2 TRBV29-1 TGCAGCGTTGGGACTAGTCAAGAGACCCAGTACTTC CSVGTSQETQYF
TRBJ2-1 . . TRBV29-1 TGCAGCGCAACTAGGTCGTCCTACAATGAGCAGTTCTTC CSATRSSYNEQFF
TRBJ2-2 few . TRBV15 TGTGCCACCAGCAGAGATCCTCTGGGGAGCGGGGAGCTGTTTTTT CATSRDPLGSGELFF
TRBJ2-2 . . TRBV28 TGTGCCAGCGCTCAGGGTGGCTTGGGGGAGCTGTTTTTT CASAQGGLGELFF
TRBJ1-2 . . TRBV7-2 TGTGCCAGCAGCTTACTGGGCGCCACTAACTATGGCTACACCTTC CASSLLGATNYGYTF
TRBJ1-1 once . TRBV29-1 TGCAGCGTTGTCTCCCCAGTTTGGTTAACTGAAGCTTTCTTT CSVVSPVWLTEAFF
TRBJ2-7 . TRBD2 TRBV28 TGTGCCAGCAGTACCCCATCGGGACTAGCGGGAGTAGAGCAGTACTTC CASSTPSGLAGVEQYF
TRBJ1-1 . . TRBV19 TGTGCCACCCAGACAGGGAACACTGAAGCTTTCTTT CATQTGNTEAFF
TRBJ2-2 . TRBD2 TRBV6-6 TGTGCCAGCAGTACCCGACTAGCGGGAAACACCGGGGAGCTGTTTTTT CASSTRLAGNTGELFF
TRBJ1-4 . . TRBV6-6 TGTGCCAGCAGTTACGATAGTAATGAAAAACTGTTTTTT CASSYDSNEKLFF